The present entry profiles one TCR beta chain with its context. This entry comes from a study of cytomegalovirus exposure and HLA in healthy donors. About the research overall: Researchers previously reported finding more than 100 million unique TCR beta sequences from around 200 million T cells.

Germline values: CDR1 SGHDN, CDR2 FVKESK. The CDR3 runs to 18 residues. The junction had 10 bases not matched to a gene; V was cut back by 0 bases and J by 0 bases. The PCR had 60 Vbeta and 13 Jbeta primers. Assay used: immunoSEQ multiplex PCR; TCRdb lists only in-frame clones, some missing. The data contain fewer than 250,000 clones, about 80% of them singletons. The chain uses TRBV14 and TRBJ1-1; 7 bases are shared with TRBD1. The TCR comes from a man aged 35-49 years in good health and CMV-seronegative. The source material was PBMCs. CDR3 nucleotide sequence: TGTGCCAGCAGCCAAGATGGGACAGCTTATGGGCTGAACACTGAAGCTTTCTTT. It codes for CASSQDGTAYGLNTEAFF.